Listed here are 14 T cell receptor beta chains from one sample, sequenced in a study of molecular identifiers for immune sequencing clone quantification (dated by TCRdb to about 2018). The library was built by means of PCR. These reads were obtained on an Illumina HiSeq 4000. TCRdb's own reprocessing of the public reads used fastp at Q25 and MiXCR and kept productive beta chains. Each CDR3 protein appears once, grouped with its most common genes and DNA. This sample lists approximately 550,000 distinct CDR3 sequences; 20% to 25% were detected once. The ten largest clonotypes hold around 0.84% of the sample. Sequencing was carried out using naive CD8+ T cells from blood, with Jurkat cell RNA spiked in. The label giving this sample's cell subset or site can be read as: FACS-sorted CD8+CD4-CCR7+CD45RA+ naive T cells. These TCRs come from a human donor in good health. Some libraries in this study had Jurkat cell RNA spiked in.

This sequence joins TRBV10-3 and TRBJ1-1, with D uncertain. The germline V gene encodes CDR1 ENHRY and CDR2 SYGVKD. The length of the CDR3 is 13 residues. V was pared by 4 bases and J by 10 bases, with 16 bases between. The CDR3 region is CAISGPTDPSAFF. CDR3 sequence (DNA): TGTGCCATCAGTGGCCCTACTGACCCCTCAGCTTTCTTT.

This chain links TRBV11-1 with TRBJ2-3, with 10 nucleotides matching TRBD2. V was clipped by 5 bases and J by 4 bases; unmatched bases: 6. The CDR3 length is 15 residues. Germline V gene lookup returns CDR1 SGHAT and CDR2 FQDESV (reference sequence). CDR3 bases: TGTGCCAGCAGCGGGAAGCTAGCGGGAGCAGATACGCAGTATTTT. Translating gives CASSGKLAGADTQYF.

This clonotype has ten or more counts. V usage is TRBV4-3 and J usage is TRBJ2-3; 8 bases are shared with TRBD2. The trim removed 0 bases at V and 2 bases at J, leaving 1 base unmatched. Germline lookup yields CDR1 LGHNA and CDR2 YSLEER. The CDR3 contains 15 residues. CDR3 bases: TGCGCCAGCAGCCAAGACGGGAGGGCCACAGATACGCAGTATTTT. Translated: CASSQDGRATDTQYF.

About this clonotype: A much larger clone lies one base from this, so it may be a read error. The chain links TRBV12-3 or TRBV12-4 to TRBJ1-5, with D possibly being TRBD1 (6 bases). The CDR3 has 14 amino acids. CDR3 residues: CVSSGGQFNQPQHF. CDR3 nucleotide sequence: TGTGTCAGCAGTGGAGGACAGTTCAATCAGCCCCAGCATTTT.

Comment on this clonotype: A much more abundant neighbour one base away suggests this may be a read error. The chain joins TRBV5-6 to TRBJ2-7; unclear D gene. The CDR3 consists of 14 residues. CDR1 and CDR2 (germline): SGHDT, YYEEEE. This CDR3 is CASSMVSMTYVQYF. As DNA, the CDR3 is TGTGCCAGCAGCATGGTGAGCATGACCTACGTGCAGTACTTC.

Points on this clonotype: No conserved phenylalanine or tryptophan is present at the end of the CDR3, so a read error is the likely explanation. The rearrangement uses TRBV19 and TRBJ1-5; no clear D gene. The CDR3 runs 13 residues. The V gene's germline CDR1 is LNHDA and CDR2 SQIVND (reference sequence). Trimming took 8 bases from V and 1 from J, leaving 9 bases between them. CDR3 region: CASRIGSNQPQHS. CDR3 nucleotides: TGTGCCAGTCGCATCGGGAGCAATCAGCCCCAGCATTCT.

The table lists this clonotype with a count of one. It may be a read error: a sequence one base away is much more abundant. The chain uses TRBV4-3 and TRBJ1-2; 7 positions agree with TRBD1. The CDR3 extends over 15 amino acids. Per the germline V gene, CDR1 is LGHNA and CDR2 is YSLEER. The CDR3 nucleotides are TGCGCCAGCAGCCAACGTACACAGGGGTACTATGGCTACATCTTC. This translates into CASSQRTQGYYGYIF.

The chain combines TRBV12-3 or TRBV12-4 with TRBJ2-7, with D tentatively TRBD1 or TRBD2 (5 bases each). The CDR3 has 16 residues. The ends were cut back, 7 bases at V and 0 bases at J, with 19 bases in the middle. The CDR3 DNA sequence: TGTGCCAGCACCCTCCCCGATAGGGACCCCTCCTACGAGCAGTACTTC. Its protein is CASTLPDRDPSYEQYF.

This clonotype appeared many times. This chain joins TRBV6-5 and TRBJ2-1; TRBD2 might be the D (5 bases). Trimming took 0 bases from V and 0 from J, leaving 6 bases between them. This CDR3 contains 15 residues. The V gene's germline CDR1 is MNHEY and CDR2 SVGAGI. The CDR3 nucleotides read TGTGCCAGCAGTTACTCAGGGAGCTCCTACAATGAGCAGTTCTTC. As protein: CASSYSGSSYNEQFF.

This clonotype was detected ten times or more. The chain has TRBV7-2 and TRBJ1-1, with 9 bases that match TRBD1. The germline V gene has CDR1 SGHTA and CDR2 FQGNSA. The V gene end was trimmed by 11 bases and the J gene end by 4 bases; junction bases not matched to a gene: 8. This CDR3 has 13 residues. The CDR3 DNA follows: TGTGCCGGGACAGGGAGGGTCGGCACTGAAGCTTTCTTT. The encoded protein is CAGTGRVGTEAFF.

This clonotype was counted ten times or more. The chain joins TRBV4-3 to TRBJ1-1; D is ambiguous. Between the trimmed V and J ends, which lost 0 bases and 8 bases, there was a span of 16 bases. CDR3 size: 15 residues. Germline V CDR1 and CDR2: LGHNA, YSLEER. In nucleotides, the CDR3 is TGCGCCAGCAGCCAAGATATTGGAGGTTATTCCGAAGCTTTCTTT. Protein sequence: CASSQDIGGYSEAFF.

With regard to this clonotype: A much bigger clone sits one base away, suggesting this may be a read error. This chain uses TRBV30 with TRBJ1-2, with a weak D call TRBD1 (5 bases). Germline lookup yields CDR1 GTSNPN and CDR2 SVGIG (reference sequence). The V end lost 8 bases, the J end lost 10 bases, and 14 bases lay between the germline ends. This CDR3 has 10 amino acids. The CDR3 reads CARIGEFYTF. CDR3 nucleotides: TGTGCCCGGATAGGGGAATTCTACACCTTC.

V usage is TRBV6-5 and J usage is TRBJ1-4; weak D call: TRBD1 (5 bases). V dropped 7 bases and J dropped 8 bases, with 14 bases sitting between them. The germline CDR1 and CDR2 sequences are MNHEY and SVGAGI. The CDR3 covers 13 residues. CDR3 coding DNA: TGTGCCAGCAATTTTGCCGGGGGGGAAAAACTGTTTTTT. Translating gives CASNFAGGEKLFF.

CDR3 sequence: CASSPDRAGSYEQYF. Written as DNA, the CDR3 is TGTGCCAGCAGCCCGGACAGGGCGGGTTCCTACGAGCAGTACTTC. The gene calls are TRBV7-6 and TRBJ2-7, with 8 bases matching TRBD1. Trimming took 5 bases from V and 1 from J; bases not matched to a gene: 7. The CDR3 length is 15 residues. Germline-derived CDR1 and CDR2 are SGHVS and FNYEAQ.